This entry lists 32 T cell receptor beta chains sequenced from one sample in a study of cytomegalovirus exposure and HLA in healthy donors. Clones were read by immunoSEQ multiplex PCR, and TCRdb kept only the in-frame ones, dropping some. Of roughly 100,000 clones listed, roughly 94% are singletons. Sequences were obtained from PBMCs. The receptors were gathered from a woman between 18 and 29 years old in good health and CMV-seronegative.

The chain has TRBV9 and TRBJ2-7; 8 positions match TRBD2. Germline-derived CDR1 and CDR2 are SGDLS and YYNGEE. Unmatched junction bases numbered 8, after V lost 0 bases and J lost 3 bases. This CDR3 spans 16 amino acids. The CDR3 sequence: CASSVEGGRSGYEQYF. Here the CDR3 DNA reads TGTGCCAGCAGCGTAGAAGGCGGGAGGAGCGGCTACGAGCAGTACTTC.

The chain carries TRBV29-1 and TRBJ2-2, with unresolved D. This CDR3 has 12 amino acids. Between the trimmed V and J ends, which lost 7 bases and 4 bases, there was a span of 10 bases. In germline, CDR1 is SQVTM, CDR2 ANQGSEA. The CDR3 DNA reads TGCAGCGGAGGCCACATCACCGGGGAGCTGTTTTTT. Its protein is CSGGHITGELFF.

V gene TRBV7-2 combines with J gene TRBJ1-2; perhaps TRBD1 as D (6 bases). V shed 5 bases and J shed 9 bases, with 13 bases lying between them. The CDR3 consists of 12 residues. The germline V gene encodes CDR1 SGHTA and CDR2 FQGNSA. The CDR3 bases are TGTGCCAGCAGCCGGGACAACCGTCGCTACACCTTC. This sequence encodes CASSRDNRRYTF. The whole variable domain, remainder taken from reference TRBV7-2 and TRBJ1-2, is GAGVSQSPSNKVTEKGKDVELRCDPISGHTALYWYRQSLGQGLEFLIYFQGNSAPDKSGLPSDRFSAERTGGSVSTLTIQRTQQEDSAVYLCASSRDNRRYTFGSGTRLTVV.

This clone was recorded once. The V gene is TRBV4-1, the J gene TRBJ2-3; no reliable D call. This CDR3 region has 16 residues. V shed 1 base and J shed 4 bases, with 15 bases lying between them. In germline, CDR1 is MGHRA, CDR2 YSYEKL. CDR3 sequence: CASSQGEIAAPDTQYF. As DNA, the CDR3 is TGCGCCAGCAGCCAAGGCGAGATCGCCGCCCCAGATACGCAGTATTTT.

This clone was seen just once. The CDR3 region has the DNA TGTGCCAGCAGTATCGAGGTCGCGGACACAGATACGCAGTATTTT. As protein: CASSIEVADTDTQYF. The chain links TRBV2 to TRBJ2-3; no firm D call. The germline V and J ends were trimmed by 5 bases and 2 bases, with 14 bases remaining between them. CDR1 is SNHLY and CDR2 is FYNNEI in the germline V gene. The CDR3 contains 15 residues.

The chain is built from TRBV10-3 and TRBJ2-1, with TRBD2 matching 10 bases. CDR3 size: 15 residues. The trim removed 9 bases at V and 10 bases at J, leaving 15 bases unmatched. Germline CDR1 ENHRY, CDR2 SYGVKD. CDR3 in amino acids: CAITGGLAGVGEQFF. The CDR3 DNA reads as TGTGCCATTACAGGGGGGCTAGCGGGAGTAGGAGAGCAGTTCTTC.

V and J are TRBV6-5 and TRBJ2-3; 7 nucleotides align to TRBD1. Per the germline V gene, CDR1 is MNHEY and CDR2 is SVGAGI. This CDR3 is 15 amino acids long. The junction had 15 bases not matched to a gene; V was cut back by 8 bases and J by 7 bases. CDR3 sequence reads: CASHGTGAGRNTQYF. CDR3 coding DNA: TGTGCCAGCCACGGAACAGGGGCCGGCAGGAATACGCAGTATTTT.

This chain uses TRBV5-1 with TRBJ2-7, with a possible D match to TRBD2 (7 bases). Trimming shortened V by 4 bases and J by 7 bases, and 18 bases separated the two germline ends. Germline-derived CDR1 and CDR2 are SGHRS and YFSETQ. CDR3 length: 14 residues. The CDR3 nucleotides are TGCGCCAGCAGCCGCAAATTAGGGGGGGAGGAGCAGTACTTC. Its protein product is CASSRKLGGEEQYF.

This chain uses TRBV27 with TRBJ1-5; D is possibly TRBD1 (6 bases). The CDR3 is 13 residues long. Germline CDR1 MNHEY, CDR2 SMNVEV (reference sequence). Trimming shortened V by 8 bases and J by 6 bases, and 14 bases separated the two germline ends. CDR3 residues: CASGNRVGQPQHF. CDR3 bases: TGTGCCAGCGGGAACAGGGTTGGTCAGCCCCAGCATTTT.

This chain uses TRBV9 with TRBJ2-1; TRBD2 matches at 7 bases. The germline gives CDR1 SGDLS, CDR2 YYNGEE. The junction had 6 bases not matched to a gene; V was cut back by 0 bases and J by 0 bases. The CDR3 length is 17 residues. The CDR3 coding sequence is TGTGCCAGCAGCGTAGCTAAGGCGGGAGACTCCTACAATGAGCAGTTCTTC. Translating gives CASSVAKAGDSYNEQFF.

V and J are TRBV7-9 and TRBJ2-7; TRBD2 is a possible D gene (7 bases). The ends were cut back, 5 bases at V and 2 bases at J, with 16 bases in the middle. Germline V gene sequence: CDR1 SEHNR, CDR2 FQNEAQ (reference sequence). The CDR3 length is 15 residues. CDR3 loop: CASSPSGGSPYEQYF. CDR3 DNA sequence: TGTGCCAGCAGCCCCTCGGGGGGCAGCCCCTACGAGCAGTACTTC.

The rearrangement joins TRBV9 to TRBJ1-4; D may be TRBD1 (5 bases). The CDR3 has 14 amino acids. Germline CDR1 and CDR2: SGDLS and YYNGEE. The ends were cut back, 3 bases at V and 4 bases at J, with 10 bases in the middle. The chain's CDR3 is CASSGEGHNEKLFF. The CDR3 nucleotides are TGTGCCAGCAGCGGGGAGGGGCATAATGAAAAACTGTTTTTT.

This rearrangement joins TRBV4-1 to TRBJ1-5; 9 positions agree with TRBD1. The CDR3 spans 15 residues. Germline V gives CDR1 MGHRA, CDR2 YSYEKL. The V segment lost 6 bases and the J segment 5 bases; nucleotides outside the gene matches: 8. CDR3 sequence reads: CASSVIQGADQPQHF. DNA of the CDR3: TGCGCCAGCAGTGTGATACAGGGGGCGGATCAGCCCCAGCATTTT.

This clone was picked up one time. This chain joins TRBV7-9 and TRBJ1-5, with TRBD1 as a possible D gene (6 bases). The length of the CDR3 is 15 residues. V lost 3 bases, J lost 5 bases, and 14 bases lay in between. Germline V gives CDR1 SEHNR, CDR2 FQNEAQ (reference sequence). The CDR3 bases are TGTGCCAGCAGCTTGAGTCAGGGGCAACATCAGCCCCAGCATTTT. Amino acids: CASSLSQGQHQPQHF.

The chain combines TRBV7-3 with TRBJ2-2, with unresolved D. CDR3 length: 15 amino acids. Germline values: CDR1 SGHTA, CDR2 FQGTGA. The V end was cut by 2 bases, the J end by 5 bases, with 12 bases between. In nucleotides, the CDR3 is TGTGCCAGCAGCTTAGGTCCGGGTATGACCGGGGAGCTGTTTTTT. Its translation: CASSLGPGMTGELFF.

The J gene is TRBJ2-4, the V gene TRBV6-9, with 14 bases identical to TRBD2. V shed 4 bases, J shed 0 bases, and the junction held 8 bases outside the gene matches. The CDR3 has 19 amino acids. CDR1 and CDR2 from the germline V gene are MNHGY and SVAAGI. In DNA form, the CDR3 reads TGTGCCAGCAGTTCGGGACTAGCGGGAGCAATTTTAGCCAAAAACATTCAGTACTTC. Protein product: CASSSGLAGAILAKNIQYF.

The chain employs TRBV5-1 and TRBJ2-5; TRBD2 matches at 14 bases. Trimming took 0 bases from V and 5 from J; bases not matched to a gene: 12. Per germline, CDR1 SGHRS and CDR2 YFSETQ. The CDR3 length is 19 residues. CDR3 bases: TGCGCCAGCAGCTTGGTCCCGGGACTAGCGGGAGACCGTTCGGAGACCCAGTACTTC. This codes for CASSLVPGLAGDRSETQYF.

The rearrangement uses TRBV27 and TRBJ2-7; D is undetermined. Germline values: CDR1 MNHEY, CDR2 SMNVEV (reference sequence). This CDR3 has 14 residues. Between the trimmed V and J ends, which lost 3 bases and 6 bases, there was a span of 15 bases. CDR3 sequence: CASSLTGSLGEQYF. DNA for the CDR3: TGTGCCAGCAGTTTGACCGGGTCCCTGGGCGAGCAGTACTTC.

The chain is built from TRBV7-8 and TRBJ1-5, with TRBD1 as a possible D gene (5 bases). Germline loops: CDR1 SGHVS, CDR2 FQNEAQ. Between the trimmed V and J ends, which lost 3 bases and 1 base, there was a span of 7 bases. This CDR3 has 14 residues. The CDR3 region is CASSFRQSNQPQHF. The CDR3 nucleotides are TGTGCCAGCAGCTTTCGACAGAGCAATCAGCCCCAGCATTTT.

The chain is built from TRBV18 and TRBJ1-1; TRBD1 is a possible D gene (5 bases). Germline V gene lookup returns CDR1 KGHSH and CDR2 LQKENI. CDR3 length equals 16 residues. V lost 2 bases, J lost 0 bases, and 13 bases lay in between. This CDR3 reads CASSPIDSPMNTEAFF. CDR3 coding DNA: TGTGCCAGCTCACCAATTGACAGCCCCATGAACACTGAAGCTTTCTTT.

In this sample, this clone turned up once. The chain recombines TRBV7-9 with TRBJ1-1, with D perhaps matching TRBD1 (6 bases). The V gene lost 5 bases and the J gene lost 0 bases, with 13 bases spanning the gap. CDR1 and CDR2 (germline): SEHNR, FQNEAQ (reference sequence). The CDR3 has 15 residues. CDR3 sequence (DNA): TGTGCCAGCAGCCCAACGGACAGACTGAACACTGAAGCTTTCTTT. Translation: CASSPTDRLNTEAFF.

This clone has just one count. V and J are TRBV19 and TRBJ2-7, with D tentatively TRBD1 (5 bases). CDR1 and CDR2 (germline): LNHDA, SQIVND (reference sequence). CDR3 size: 15 residues. V was shortened by 3 bases and J by 7 bases, with 19 bases between the two germline ends. The CDR3 here is CASSIGMNPGREQYF. The CDR3 DNA is TGTGCCAGTAGTATTGGTATGAACCCAGGGCGGGAGCAGTACTTC.

This clone was counted between two and nine times. J is TRBJ2-1 and V is TRBV6-4; possible D gene TRBD2, 5 bases. Germline V gene sequence: CDR1 MRHNA, CDR2 SNTAGT. Trimming shortened V by 3 bases and J by 8 bases, and 14 bases separated the two germline ends. The CDR3 consists of 14 residues. CDR3 residues: CASSEGLSEDEQFF. The CDR3 DNA follows: TGTGCCAGCAGTGAAGGTCTATCGGAGGATGAGCAGTTCTTC.

CDR3 region: CASTSSGGQETQYF. The CDR3 DNA reads TGTGCCAGCACCTCAAGTGGGGGGCAAGAGACCCAGTACTTC. The V call is TRBV7-9, the J call TRBJ2-5, with TRBD2 as a possible D gene (6 bases). The CDR3 contains 14 residues. Germline values: CDR1 SEHNR, CDR2 FQNEAQ (reference sequence). Trimming left V 7 bases short and J 2 bases short, with 14 bases between.

Regarding this clone: Other DNA sequences within the sample encode an identical CDR3. This rearrangement joins TRBV29-1 to TRBJ2-7; possible D gene TRBD2, 5 bases. V was shortened by 2 bases and J by 3 bases, with 8 bases between the two germline ends. Germline V gene sequence: CDR1 SQVTM, CDR2 ANQGSEA. The CDR3 runs to 12 residues. This CDR3 reads CSVELADYEQYF. CDR3 DNA sequence: TGCAGCGTTGAACTAGCCGACTACGAGCAGTACTTC.

The chain couples TRBV6-5 to TRBJ2-1, with 9 bases aligning to TRBD1. Trimming cost V 2 bases and J 9 bases; bases outside gene matches: 5. This CDR3 is 14 amino acids long. Germline lookup yields CDR1 MNHEY and CDR2 SVGAGI. The DNA for the CDR3 is TGTGCCAGCAGTTACGGGGGACAGGGAGCTGAGCAGTTCTTC. This translates into CASSYGGQGAEQFF.

The CDR3 nucleotides are TGTGCCAGCAGTGAAGATAGCGGGGCCGGATACGAGCAGTACTTC. Translating it yields CASSEDSGAGYEQYF. The chain uses TRBV6-1 and TRBJ2-7; 8 nucleotides agree with TRBD2. V was pared by 1 base and J by 4 bases, with 6 bases of the junction left unmatched. Germline CDR1 and CDR2: MNHNS and SASEGT. This CDR3 contains 15 residues.

V and J are TRBV7-9 and TRBJ1-2; 9 nucleotides align to TRBD1. Germline values: CDR1 SEHNR, CDR2 FQNEAQ (reference sequence). The junction had 6 bases not matched to a gene; V was cut back by 5 bases and J by 8 bases. The CDR3 loop spans 13 amino acids. The CDR3 reads CASSRDRVEGYTF. The CDR3 nucleotides read TGTGCCAGCAGCCGGGACAGGGTAGAAGGCTACACCTTC.

The rearrangement joins TRBV9 to TRBJ1-2; TRBD1 matches 9 bases. V lost 3 bases, J lost 4 bases, and 7 bases stayed unmatched. Germline V gene data show CDR1 as SGDLS and CDR2 as YYNGEE. This CDR3 is 15 amino acids long. The CDR3 DNA reads as TGTGCCAGCAGCGCAGGGGACAGGGATGGCTATGGCTACACCTTC. It specifies CASSAGDRDGYGYTF.

The rearrangement joins TRBV5-6 to TRBJ1-1; the match to TRBD1 covers 12 bases. Germline-derived CDR1 and CDR2 are SGHDT and YYEEEE. J was trimmed by 0 bases and V by 2 bases; bases with no gene match: 11. This CDR3 spans 19 amino acids. CDR3 loop: CASSFPRGGQGALNTEAFF. The CDR3 bases are TGTGCCAGCAGCTTTCCTAGAGGGGGACAGGGGGCCTTGAACACTGAAGCTTTCTTT. Based on the CDR3 plus reference TRBV5-6 and TRBJ1-1, the full variable domain is DAGVTQSPTHLIKTRGQQVTLRCSPKSGHDTVSWYQQALGQGPQFIFQYYEEEERQRGNFPDRFSGHQFPNYSSELNVNALLLGDSALYLCASSFPRGGQGALNTEAFFGQGTRLTVV.

The rearrangement links TRBV18 to TRBJ1-2; 8 bases are shared with TRBD1. The CDR3 is made up of 14 amino acids. The junction had 3 bases not matched to a gene; V was cut back by 0 bases and J by 6 bases. Germline CDR1 is KGHSH and CDR2 is LQKENI. DNA for the CDR3: TGTGCCAGCTCACCACCGACGGACAGGGATGGCTACACCTTC. Protein sequence: CASSPPTDRDGYTF. The variable domain in full, completed from reference TRBV18 and TRBJ1-2, reads NAGVMQNPRHLVRRRGQEARLRCSPMKGHSHVYWYRQLPEEGLKFMVYLQKENIIDESGMPKERFSAEFPKEGPSILRIQQVVRGDSAAYFCASSPPTDRDGYTFGSGTRLTVV.

This chain uses TRBV27 with TRBJ1-2; perhaps TRBD1 as D (6 bases). V lost 7 bases, J lost 3 bases, and 21 bases lay in between. The CDR3 is made up of 16 amino acids. Germline assignment: CDR1 MNHEY and CDR2 SMNVEV (reference sequence). The CDR3 coding sequence is TGTGCCAGCACGGCGATCCGGGGGGCGCGCGACTATGGCTACACCTTC. Protein product: CASTAIRGARDYGYTF.